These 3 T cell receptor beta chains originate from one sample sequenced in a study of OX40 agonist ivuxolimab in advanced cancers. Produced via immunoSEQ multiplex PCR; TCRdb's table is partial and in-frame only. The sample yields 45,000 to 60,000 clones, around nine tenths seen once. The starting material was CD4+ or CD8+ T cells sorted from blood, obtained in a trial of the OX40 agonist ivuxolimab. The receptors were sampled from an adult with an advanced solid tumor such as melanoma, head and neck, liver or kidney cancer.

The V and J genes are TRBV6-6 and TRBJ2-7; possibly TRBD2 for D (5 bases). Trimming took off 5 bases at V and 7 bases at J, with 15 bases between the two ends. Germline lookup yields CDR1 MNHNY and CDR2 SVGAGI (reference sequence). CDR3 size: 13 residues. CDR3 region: CASSKGSATEQYF. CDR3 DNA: TGTGCCAGCAGTAAAGGTAGCGCGACGGAGCAGTACTTC.

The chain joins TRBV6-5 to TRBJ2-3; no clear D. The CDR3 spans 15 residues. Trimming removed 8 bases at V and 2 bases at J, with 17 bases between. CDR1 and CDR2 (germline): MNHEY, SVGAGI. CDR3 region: CASSPRAANTDTQYF. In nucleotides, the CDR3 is TGTGCCAGCTCCCCTCGCGCGGCTAACACAGATACGCAGTATTTT.

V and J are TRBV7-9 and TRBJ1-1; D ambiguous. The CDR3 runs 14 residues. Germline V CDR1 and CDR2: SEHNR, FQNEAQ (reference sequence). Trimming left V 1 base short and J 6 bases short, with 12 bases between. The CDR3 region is CASSLGGEVAEAFF. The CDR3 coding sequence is TGTGCCAGCAGCTTAGGGGGAGAAGTCGCTGAAGCTTTCTTT. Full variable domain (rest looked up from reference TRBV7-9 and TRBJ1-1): DTGVSQNPRHKITKRGQNVTFRCDPISEHNRLYWYRQTLGQGPEFLTYFQNEAQLEKSRLLSDRFSAERPKGSFSTLEIQRTEQGDSAMYLCASSLGGEVAEAFFGQGTRLTVV.